This T cell receptor beta chain emerged from a study of early T cells in non-severe SARS-CoV-2 infection. Tagging with unique molecular identifiers was applied to individual cDNA molecules. A single record per CDR3 protein comes from TCRdb applying MiXCR to the 5' RACE reads. The data hold about 98,000 distinct CDR3 sequences, with around 13% observed a single time. The CDR3 length is 14 residues. Germline V gives CDR1 MDHEN, CDR2 SYDVKM. Trimming stripped 0 bases from V and 5 bases from J, with 10 bases between. Concerning this clonotype itself: Its antigen is as yet unknown.

Findings of the study overall: VDJdb matching favored anti-spike CD8 responses, missing private and CD4 specificities.

The genes are TRBV28 and TRBJ1-2; D is unresolved. Material: whole blood. The receptor was isolated from an adult who was a healthcare worker with PCR-confirmed SARS-CoV-2 infection or an uninfected control (not recorded which). The CDR3 nucleotides are TGTGCCAGCAGTTTATGGCCAGCGGATTATGGCTACACCTTC. Translating it yields CASSLWPADYGYTF.